Included here is one T cell receptor beta chain sequence, with context. The same CDR3 arises from other DNA sequences in this sample as well. Some clones are missing from TCRdb's copy, which holds only in-frame ones; the method was immunoSEQ multiplex PCR. The repertoire consists of approximately 25,000 clones, with around 90% occurring once and the leading ten covering roughly a sixth. There are 14 residues in the CDR3. The V gene's germline CDR1 is LNHDA and CDR2 SQIVND (reference sequence). V was cut by 5 bases and J by 1 base, with 12 bases left in between. The sample is drawn from a study of blood T cell repertoires in COVID-19.

Sequencing used peripheral blood. The rearrangement joins TRBV19 to TRBJ2-7; TRBD2 might be the D (6 bases). The source of this sequence is a human donor with active COVID-19. The donor label of this sample is uncertain. CDR3 bases: TGTGCCAGTAGTCCTTCCGGACTATCCTACGAGCAGTACTTC. Translated: CASSPSGLSYEQYF.